This passage covers 8 T cell receptor beta chains from one sample sequenced in a study of Graves' ophthalmopathy and Graves' hyperthyroidism. The TCR beta CDR3 regions underwent amplification from RNA transcripts. In the first round, RT-PCR was carried out with HTBI primers, and a multiplex PCR formed the second round. One entry per CDR3 protein results from TCRdb running MiXCR on the multiplex PCR reads. The profile shows approximately 540,000 distinct CDR3 sequences, about 40% of them singletons. The sequencing sample was made of peripheral blood or thyroid tissue (not recorded which). The receptor set was obtained from an adult man with Graves' hyperthyroidism.

The CDR3 is CASSLTGGQGRNEQFF. CDR3 nucleotides: TGTGCCAGCAGCTTAACTGGAGGACAGGGGCGCAATGAGCAGTTCTTC. V gene TRBV7-9 combines with J gene TRBJ2-1; 9 nucleotides match TRBD1. After removal of 2 bases from V and 6 bases from J, the junction contained 8 bases not matched to a gene. CDR3 length equals 16 residues. Germline V lookup: CDR1 SEHNR, CDR2 FQNEAQ (reference sequence).

This chain links TRBV29-1 with TRBJ1-5, with 7 nucleotides matching TRBD1. Germline CDR1 is SQVTM and CDR2 is ANQGSEA. This CDR3 has 15 amino acids. V was pared by 4 bases and J by 7 bases, with 13 bases of the junction left unmatched. The DNA of the CDR3 is TGCAGCGTTGCGCCAGGGGGGTCAGGCGAGCAGCCCCAGCATTTT. This sequence encodes CSVAPGGSGEQPQHF.

Turning to this clonotype: Possible read error: a much larger clone is one base away. The chain has TRBV7-2 and TRBJ2-7; D remains unclear. CDR3 length equals 13 residues. The germline V gene has CDR1 SGHTA and CDR2 FQGNSA. V lost 1 base to trimming and J lost 7 bases, with 11 bases between them. CDR3 sequence (DNA): TGTACCAGCAGCTTAGATTGGCCCCTGGAGCAGTACTTC. It yields the protein CTSSLDWPLEQYF.

This rearrangement joins TRBV7-2 to TRBJ2-1; 11 bases line up with TRBD2. The CDR3 contains 17 residues. Germline assignment: CDR1 SGHTA and CDR2 FQGNSA. Trimming removed 1 base from V and 5 bases from J; junction bases left unmatched: 7. The CDR3 region has the DNA TGTGCCAGCAGCTTAGGCTTACTAGCGGGAGAAAACAATGAGCAGTTCTTC. This sequence encodes CASSLGLLAGENNEQFF.

The genes are TRBV2 and TRBJ2-2; D unresolved. The length of the CDR3 is 14 residues. Germline lookup yields CDR1 SNHLY and CDR2 FYNNEI. V gave up 5 bases and J gave up 7 bases, with 14 bases separating them. The CDR3 region is CASSQEFGNGELFF. CDR3 bases: TGTGCCAGCAGTCAAGAGTTCGGTAACGGGGAGCTGTTTTTT.

CDR3 in amino acids: CASSGGGGGGTEAFF. Here the CDR3 DNA reads TGTGCCAGCAGCGGCGGAGGGGGAGGGGGCACTGAAGCTTTCTTT. The rearrangement uses TRBV7-3 and TRBJ1-1; D is possibly TRBD1 (6 bases). This CDR3 has 15 amino acids. Germline V gene lookup returns CDR1 SGHTA and CDR2 FQGTGA. V dropped 5 bases and J dropped 4 bases, with 17 bases sitting between them.

The chain joins TRBV12-3 or TRBV12-4 to TRBJ2-2; D is uncertain. The V end was cut by 2 bases, the J end by 6 bases, with 7 bases between. This CDR3 region has 13 residues. The CDR3 DNA sequence: TGTGCCAGCAGTTTATGGGGTTCCGGGGAGCTGTTTTTT. It yields the protein CASSLWGSGELFF.

This clonotype appeared many times. The chain combines TRBV5-1 with TRBJ1-1; D not resolved. Trimming shortened V by 0 bases and J by 4 bases, and 10 bases separated the two germline ends. The CDR3 loop spans 14 amino acids. Germline lookup yields CDR1 SGHRS and CDR2 YFSETQ. CDR3 bases: TGCGCCAGCAGCTTGGGGGATCTAGGCACTGAAGCTTTCTTT. Residues: CASSLGDLGTEAFF.